Each of the 30 T cell receptor beta chains below was sequenced from the same sample in a study of T-cell reconstitution after alpha-beta-depleted transplantation in children. Preparation of the TCRbeta library used unique molecular identifiers. TCRdb re-called the PCR reads through MiXCR, storing one row per CDR3 protein. This sample has 540,000 or so distinct CDR3 sequences, with roughly 23% found just once. The sequencing used PBMCs, mostly from graft donor cells, collected 360 days after TCRalphabeta/CD19-depleted stem cell transplant. These receptors were obtained from a boy in the first two years of life who had a stem cell transplant for acute myeloid leukemia, so the T cells may come from the graft donor.

There are many counts of this clonotype. V usage is TRBV6-4 and J usage is TRBJ2-7; the D is unclear. The germline V gene encodes CDR1 MRHNA and CDR2 SNTAGT. This CDR3 region has 13 residues. V gave up 7 bases and J gave up 0 bases, with 10 bases separating them. The chain's CDR3 is CASKAANSYEQYV. The CDR3 nucleotides read TGTGCCAGCAAGGCGGCAAACTCCTACGAGCAGTACGTC.

This sequence joins TRBV29-1 and TRBJ2-2; TRBD2 agrees at 9 bases. Germline-derived CDR1 and CDR2 are SQVTM and ANQGSEA. The CDR3 loop spans 14 amino acids. V lost 4 bases, J lost 7 bases, and 7 bases stayed unmatched. The CDR3 DNA follows: TGCAGCGTTGGGCGGGGGGGCAATGTCGGGGAGCTGTTTTTT. Protein product: CSVGRGGNVGELFF.

V usage is TRBV5-4 and J usage is TRBJ2-7; D is possibly TRBD1 (5 bases). The CDR3 has 14 residues. Per the germline V gene, CDR1 is SGHNT and CDR2 is YYREEE (reference sequence). V was pared by 3 bases and J by 4 bases, with 14 bases between. In DNA, the CDR3 is TGTGCCAGCAGCTACGGACCAGGGAAGTACGAGCAGTACGTC. Its translation: CASSYGPGKYEQYV.

V is TRBV5-4 and J is TRBJ2-4; 7 bases fit TRBD1. The CDR3 extends over 19 amino acids. The V gene's germline CDR1 is SGHNT and CDR2 YYREEE (reference sequence). V lost 0 bases and J lost 0; bases outside the gene matches: 12. The CDR3 bases are TGTGCCAGCAGCTTGGGCCCGGGACAGAGATCGGCAGCCAAAAACATTCAGTACTTC. Amino acid sequence: CASSLGPGQRSAAKNIQYF.

This clonotype was detected only a few times. The chain is built from TRBV20-1 and TRBJ2-3; 7 bases map to TRBD1. Germline loops: CDR1 DFQATT, CDR2 SNEGSKA (reference sequence). The CDR3 consists of 14 residues. Germline trimming cut 4 bases from V and 0 bases from J; bases unmatched to any gene: 4. The CDR3 region has the DNA TGCAGTGCTACCCAGGGGGATAGCACAGATACGCAGTATTTT. This encodes CSATQGDSTDTQYF.

This chain uses TRBV12-3 or TRBV12-4 with TRBJ2-1, with TRBD2 matching 8 bases. The CDR3 runs 15 residues. The ends lost 6 bases at V and 4 bases at J; junction bases unmatched: 8. The CDR3 loop is CASSSGLAEYNEQFF. CDR3 bases: TGTGCCAGCAGCTCAGGACTAGCAGAGTACAATGAGCAGTTCTTC.

The genes are TRBV11-3 and TRBJ2-1; no reliable D call. This CDR3 has 13 residues. Germline V gene lookup returns CDR1 SGHNT and CDR2 YENEEA. Trimming took 0 bases from V and 8 from J, leaving 8 bases between them. This CDR3 reads CASSLEGRDEQFF. The CDR3 bases are TGTGCCAGCAGCTTAGAAGGCCGGGATGAGCAGTTCTTC.

The chain is built from TRBV28 and TRBJ2-1; weak D call: TRBD2 (5 bases). V lost 6 bases and J lost 2, with 11 bases in between. From germline, CDR1 is MDHEN and CDR2 SYDVKM. The CDR3 covers 14 residues. In DNA form, the CDR3 reads TGTGCCAGCAGGGTCGGGGTAACCTACAATGAGCAGTTCTTC. This encodes CASRVGVTYNEQFF. The whole variable domain, filled in from reference TRBV28 and TRBJ2-1, reads DVKVTQSSRYLVKRTGEKVFLECVQDMDHENMFWYRQDPGLGLRLIYFSYDVKMKEKGDIPEGYSVSREKKERFSLILESASTNQTSMYLCASRVGVTYNEQFFGPGTRLTVL.

This clonotype has a count of ten or more. The chain links TRBV20-1 to TRBJ1-1; a possible D gene is TRBD1 (5 bases). The CDR3 totals 15 residues. The germline V gene encodes CDR1 DFQATT and CDR2 SNEGSKA (reference sequence). V shed 8 bases and J shed 0 bases, with 19 bases lying between them. As DNA, the CDR3 is TGCAGTCCTCCCCCGGGACGGCCCATGAACACTGAAGCTTTCTTT. Amino acids: CSPPPGRPMNTEAFF.

This clonotype was observed a few times. V is TRBV5-6 and J is TRBJ2-5, with 8 bases fitting TRBD2. V was pared by 4 bases and J by 4 bases, with 12 bases of the junction left unmatched. The CDR3 extends over 16 amino acids. Germline loops: CDR1 SGHDT, CDR2 YYEEEE. The CDR3 DNA is TGTGCCAGCAGCGTGGTCGACGGGGGGGCCGTAGAGACCCAGTACTTC. It encodes CASSVVDGGAVETQYF.

This clonotype was detected many times. The CDR3 nucleotides read TGCAGTGCTAGAAGGGACAGGGGAAACGAGCAGTACTTC. Its protein is CSARRDRGNEQYF. The chain combines TRBV20-1 with TRBJ2-7; TRBD1 aligns across 10 bases. V was pared by 2 bases and J by 5 bases, with 3 bases of the junction left unmatched. The V gene's germline CDR1 is DFQATT and CDR2 SNEGSKA (reference sequence). The CDR3 covers 13 residues.

J is TRBJ2-2 and V is TRBV12-3 or TRBV12-4, with a tentative D call TRBD1 (6 bases). The CDR3 sequence is 15 residues long. Trimming left V 5 bases short and J 5 bases short, with 15 bases between. CDR3 DNA: TGTGCCAGCAGTACCGGGACACCGAGGACCGGGGAGCTGTTTTTT. Translation gives CASSTGTPRTGELFF.

This clonotype was detected many times. CDR3 nucleotides: TGCGCCAGCAGCCTACCGGGGGTAACCTACGAGCAGTACTTC. Translation: CASSLPGVTYEQYF. The J gene is TRBJ2-7, the V gene TRBV5-1; D might be TRBD2 (6 bases). Germline loops: CDR1 SGHRS, CDR2 YFSETQ. Deletions cut 4 bases from V and 2 bases from J, with 13 bases between. The CDR3 spans 14 residues. The full variable domain, with the rest looked up from reference TRBV5-1 and TRBJ2-7, is KAGVTQTPRYLIKTRGQQVTLSCSPISGHRSVSWYQQTPGQGLQFLFEYFSETQRNKGNFPGRFSGRQFSNSRSEMNVSTLELGDSALYLCASSLPGVTYEQYFGPGTRLTVT.

Many counts were recorded for this clonotype. The chain recombines TRBV12-3 or TRBV12-4 with TRBJ2-5; TRBD2 aligns across 9 bases. The CDR3 runs to 15 residues. V shed 5 bases, J shed 2 bases, and the junction held 6 bases outside the gene matches. CDR3 sequence: CASSPGLALQETQYF. CDR3 nucleotides: TGTGCCAGCAGTCCAGGACTAGCGTTACAAGAGACCCAGTACTTC.

This sequence joins TRBV20-1 and TRBJ2-7, with TRBD1 identical over 9 bases. V was pared by 5 bases and J by 3 bases, with 8 bases of the junction left unmatched. The CDR3 totals 14 residues. Germline CDR1 is DFQATT and CDR2 is SNEGSKA (reference sequence). The CDR3 bases are TGCAGTGCTGAAACCGGGACAGGGAGCTACGAGCAGTACGTC. Translated: CSAETGTGSYEQYV.

This clonotype was observed at least ten times. The chain employs TRBV6-1 and TRBJ2-7, with TRBD1 matching over 8 bases. After removal of 5 bases from V and 2 bases from J, the junction contained 8 bases not matched to a gene. Germline V gene lookup returns CDR1 MNHNS and CDR2 SASEGT. The CDR3 spans 15 residues. CDR3 in amino acids: CASSRDRGETYEQYF. CDR3 nucleotide sequence: TGTGCCAGCAGTCGCGACAGGGGTGAGACCTACGAGCAGTACTTC.

The table lists this clonotype with many counts. V usage is TRBV24-1 and J usage is TRBJ2-3; 9 nucleotides align to TRBD1. The CDR3 length is 13 residues. V lost 9 bases to trimming and J lost 6 bases; unmatched junction nucleotides: 6. From germline, CDR1 is KGHDR and CDR2 SFDVKD. The CDR3 coding sequence is TGTGCCACCCAGGGACAGGGACCCGATACGCAGTATTTT. It translates to CATQGQGPDTQYF.

This clonotype was seen a handful of times. The rearrangement joins TRBV6-2 or TRBV6-3 to TRBJ1-1; D might be TRBD1 (6 bases). The CDR3 has 14 residues. V gave up 6 bases and J gave up 4 bases, with 15 bases separating them. In germline, CDR1 is MNHEY, CDR2 SVGEGT. The CDR3 reads CASRRLEDSTEAFF. The CDR3 DNA reads as TGTGCCAGCAGGCGATTAGAGGACAGCACTGAAGCTTTCTTT.

This chain connects TRBV29-1 to TRBJ1-1, with D uncertain. Germline CDR1 and CDR2: SQVTM and ANQGSEA. The CDR3 spans 11 residues. V was shortened by 4 bases and J by 6 bases, with 9 bases between the two germline ends. CDR3 in DNA: TGCAGCGTTGGGCAGCCCGCTGAAGCTTTCTTT. It is translated as CSVGQPAEAFF.

Many counts were recorded for this clonotype. This chain links TRBV5-6 with TRBJ2-2; 12 positions match TRBD1. Per germline, CDR1 SGHDT and CDR2 YYEEEE. The CDR3 has 16 residues. V lost 3 bases, J lost 7 bases, and 7 bases stayed unmatched. As DNA, the CDR3 is TGTGCCAGCAGCTCCCCGGGACAGGGGGCTGGCGGGGAGCTGTTTTTT. It translates to CASSSPGQGAGGELFF. Filled out from reference TRBV5-6 and TRBJ2-2, the complete variable domain reads DAGVTQSPTHLIKTRGQQVTLRCSPKSGHDTVSWYQQALGQGPQFIFQYYEEEERQRGNFPDRFSGHQFPNYSSELNVNALLLGDSALYLCASSSPGQGAGGELFFGEGSRLTVL.

This clonotype was detected ten times or more. The chain combines TRBV15 with TRBJ2-1; the match to TRBD2 covers 10 bases. Germline V lookup: CDR1 LNHNV, CDR2 YYDKDF (reference sequence). The CDR3 contains 16 residues. Unmatched junction bases numbered 6, after V lost 4 bases and J lost 3 bases. CDR3: CATSMKRGGIYNEQFF. Written as DNA, the CDR3 is TGTGCCACCAGCATGAAGCGGGGGGGAATCTACAATGAGCAGTTCTTC.

In its sample, this clonotype was seen many times. The V and J genes are TRBV20-1 and TRBJ2-2; D gene uncertain. CDR1 and CDR2 (germline): DFQATT, SNEGSKA (reference sequence). This CDR3 contains 14 residues. Trimming removed 3 bases at V and 2 bases at J, with 10 bases between. CDR3 coding DNA: TGCAGTGCTAGTGGTTTCGTTAACACCGGGGAGCTGTTTTTT. This translates into CSASGFVNTGELFF.

This chain joins TRBV5-1 and TRBJ2-3, with 10 bases aligning to TRBD2. The CDR3 extends over 16 amino acids. V trimming: 0 bases; J trimming: 3 bases; junction bases outside the gene matches: 4. CDR1 is SGHRS and CDR2 is YFSETQ in the germline V gene. The chain's CDR3 is CASSLDSGGRTDTQYF. The CDR3 nucleotides are TGCGCCAGCAGCTTGGATAGCGGGGGGAGGACAGATACGCAGTATTTT. Using reference TRBV5-1 and TRBJ2-3 for the parts outside the CDR3, the full variable domain is KAGVTQTPRYLIKTRGQQVTLSCSPISGHRSVSWYQQTPGQGLQFLFEYFSETQRNKGNFPGRFSGRQFSNSRSEMNVSTLELGDSALYLCASSLDSGGRTDTQYFGPGTRLTVL.

This clonotype has a count of ten or more. This chain connects TRBV5-1 to TRBJ2-6; no firm D call. Germline V CDR1 and CDR2: SGHRS, YFSETQ. V lost 4 bases and J 2 bases, leaving 10 bases between the germline ends. This CDR3 has 15 amino acids. CDR3 DNA: TGCGCCAGCAGCCTGGCGTGGACTGGGGCCAACGTCCTGACTTTC. Amino acid sequence: CASSLAWTGANVLTF.

This clonotype was detected a few times. The genes are TRBV12-3 or TRBV12-4 and TRBJ2-3; D possibly corresponds to TRBD1 (5 bases). Trimming left V 6 bases short and J 3 bases short, with 16 bases between. This CDR3 has 15 amino acids. Here the CDR3 reads CASSFSLTATDTQYF. CDR3 nucleotides: TGTGCCAGCAGCTTTTCCCTGACAGCTACAGATACGCAGTATTTT.

This sequence joins TRBV5-1 and TRBJ2-7; no clear D. Trimming took 6 bases from V and 1 from J, leaving 14 bases between them. CDR3 length: 14 amino acids. CDR1 and CDR2 (germline): SGHRS, YFSETQ. CDR3 protein: CASNQFFSSYEQYV. The CDR3 DNA reads TGCGCCAGCAATCAGTTTTTTTCATCCTACGAGCAGTACGTC.

A few counts support this clonotype. A much larger clonotype is one base distant, so this may be a read error. The chain links TRBV7-2 to TRBJ2-1; no reliable D call. Trimming removed 0 bases at V and 5 bases at J, with 8 bases between. The CDR3 contains 14 residues. The germline V gene encodes CDR1 SGHTA and CDR2 FQGNSA. The CDR3 DNA reads as TGTGCCAGCAGCTTAGCGGGCAGTCACAATGAGCAGTTCTTC. Translating it yields CASSLAGSHNEQFF.

This clonotype was seen more than once but under ten times. The chain employs TRBV29-1 and TRBJ2-7, with 8 bases fitting TRBD1. Unmatched junction bases numbered 9, after V lost 5 bases and J lost 12 bases. This CDR3 is built from 11 residues. Germline CDR1 reads SQVTM; CDR2 reads ANQGSEA. The CDR3 spells CSVFSGQGPYF. CDR3 nucleotides: TGCAGCGTTTTTTCCGGACAGGGTCCGTACTTC.

This clonotype was seen a few times. J is TRBJ2-3 and V is TRBV15; no clear D. V was trimmed by 0 bases and J by 6 bases, leaving 10 bases between them. CDR3 size: 14 residues. Germline loops: CDR1 LNHNV, CDR2 YYDKDF (reference sequence). In DNA, the CDR3 is TGTGCCACCAGCAGAGATCACGGACGGGATACGCAGTATTTT. Encoded protein: CATSRDHGRDTQYF. Together with reference TRBV15 and TRBJ2-3, the CDR3 gives the full variable domain: DAMVIQNPRYQVTQFGKPVTLSCSQTLNHNVMYWYQQKSSQAPKLLFHYYDKDFNNEADTPDNFQSRRPNTSFCFLDIRSPGLGDTAMYLCATSRDHGRDTQYFGPGTRLTVL.

This clonotype was picked up a small number of times. The rearrangement uses TRBV28 and TRBJ1-5; 8 nucleotides agree with TRBD1. This CDR3 comprises 17 residues. Germline CDR1 and CDR2: MDHEN and SYDVKM. V lost 6 bases, J lost 1 base, and 11 bases stayed unmatched. The CDR3 DNA reads as TGTGCCAGCAGCCTCAGGGGGCTGAAGAAAAGCAATCAGCCCCAGCATTTT. Protein product: CASSLRGLKKSNQPQHF.